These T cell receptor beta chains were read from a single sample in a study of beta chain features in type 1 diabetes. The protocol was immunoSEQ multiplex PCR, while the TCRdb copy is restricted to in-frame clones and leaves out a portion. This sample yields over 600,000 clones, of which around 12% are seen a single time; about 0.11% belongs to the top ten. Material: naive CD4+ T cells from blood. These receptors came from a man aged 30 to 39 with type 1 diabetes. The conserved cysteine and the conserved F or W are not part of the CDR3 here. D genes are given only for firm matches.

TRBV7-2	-	ASSPDRDHPPDD
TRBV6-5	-	ASSVGGNQPQH
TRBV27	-	ASSLPGSTGNEQF
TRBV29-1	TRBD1	SSLLTIDRASEAF
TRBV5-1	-	ASSLKASRPTPTSPYEQY
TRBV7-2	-	ASSSKEVTDTQY
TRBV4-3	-	ASSQVGQMNTEAF
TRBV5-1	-	ASSLDPSTDTQY
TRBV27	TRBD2	ASSLRLAGGPNTQY
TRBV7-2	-	ASSSDVNTGELF
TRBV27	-	ASSPYNLYEQY
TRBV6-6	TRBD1	ASLGTVEEKLF
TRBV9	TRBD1	ASSFGTDSNQPQH
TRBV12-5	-	ASDLPGTGTGELF
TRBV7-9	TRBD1	ASTQGQGGTYEQY
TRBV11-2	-	ASSLELWGNQPQH
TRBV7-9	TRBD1	ASSDRGGYT
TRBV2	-	ASSSDNEQF
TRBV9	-	ASSVRGSTDTQY
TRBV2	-	ASSEGGLYSYEQY
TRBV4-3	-	ASSQDLNLRSTGELF
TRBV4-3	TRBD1	ASSARDRGETQY
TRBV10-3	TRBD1	AISTTGGNDKNIQY
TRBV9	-	ASSAAGGRNSPLH
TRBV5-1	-	ASSLSIAGLDTGELF
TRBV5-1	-	ASSLADRDGYT
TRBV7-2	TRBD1	ASSLGDSPVGELF
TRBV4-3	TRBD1	ASSQEVGQGNSPLH
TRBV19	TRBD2	AVRAGGSYNEQF
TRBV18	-	ASSPLGDGYT
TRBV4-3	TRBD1	ASSQLTGSSYEQY